These 25 T cell receptor beta chains originate from one sample sequenced in a study of identical twins. TCRdb passed the 5' RACE reads through MiXCR, listing each CDR3 protein once. This sample yields around 240,000 distinct CDR3 sequences, of which about 7% are seen a single time; around 3.4% belongs to the top ten. The sample was also linked to a second study, of yellow fever vaccine responses in identical twins.

The specimen sequenced was memory (CD45RO+) T cells sorted from blood. Every receptor here comes from a woman between 18 and 30 years old in good health.

This clonotype was found many times. The V and J genes are TRBV7-2 and TRBJ1-6; weak D call: TRBD1 (5 bases). CDR3 length: 16 amino acids. CDR1 and CDR2 from the germline V gene are SGHTA and FQGNSA. V lost 3 bases to trimming and J lost 6 bases, with 15 bases between them. CDR3 DNA sequence: TGTGCCAGCAGCTTGACAATGGACACCATTAATTCACCCCTCCACTTT. It translates to CASSLTMDTINSPLHF.

Only a few counts were recorded for this clonotype. One end of the junction varies from germline; a read error may be responsible. V and J are TRBV7-8 and TRBJ2-7, with 7 bases identical to TRBD2. This CDR3 spans 14 amino acids. Germline-derived CDR1 and CDR2 are SGHVS and FQNEAQ. CDR3 in DNA: TGTGCCAGCAGCCTAGCGGAGACAAACTACGAGCAGTACTTC. Protein: CASSLAETNYEQYF. The variable domain in full, completed from reference TRBV7-8 and TRBJ2-7, reads GAGVSQSPRYKVAKRGQDVALRCDPISGHVSLFWYQQALGQGPEFLTYFQNEAQLDKSGLPSDRFFAERPEGSVSTLKIQRTQQEDSAVYLCASSLAETNYEQYFGPGTRLTVT.

DNA of the CDR3: TGTGCCAGCAGCCCCGAGCTAGCGGGGATCACAGATACGCAGTATTTT. This sequence encodes CASSPELAGITDTQYF. The genes are TRBV7-9 and TRBJ2-3; 9 positions agree with TRBD2. Trimming took 5 bases from V and 2 from J; bases not matched to a gene: 8. The CDR3 is 16 amino acids. Germline loops: CDR1 SEHNR, CDR2 FQNEAQ (reference sequence).

This clonotype occurred a few times. This chain connects TRBV21-1 to TRBJ1-5. TRBV21-1 is a listed pseudogene. The CDR3 consists of 15 residues. CDR3 residues: CASSERDARNQPQHF. CDR3 DNA sequence: TGTGCCAGCAGCGAGCGGGACGCCCGCAATCAGCCCCAGCATTTT.

The chain links TRBV20-1 to TRBJ2-1; 11 positions agree with TRBD1. The CDR3 runs 14 residues. Trimming at V came to 6 bases and at J to 7 bases, leaving 8 bases not matched to a gene. Germline assignment: CDR1 DFQATT and CDR2 SNEGSKA (reference sequence). Written as DNA, the CDR3 is TGCAGTGCCGCCGGACAGGGGGCAAAGAATGAGCAGTTCTTC. Its protein product is CSAAGQGAKNEQFF.

This clonotype was counted only a few times. The chain links TRBV6-1 to TRBJ2-2, with unresolved D. The CDR3 has 13 residues. Trimming took 4 bases from V and 4 from J, leaving 7 bases between them. Germline CDR1 MNHNS, CDR2 SASEGT. The CDR3 here is CASSAPTTGELFF. The CDR3 region has the DNA TGTGCCAGCAGTGCCCCGACCACCGGGGAGCTGTTTTTT.

The table lists this clonotype with a few counts. The chain links TRBV6-2 or TRBV6-3 to TRBJ1-1; maybe TRBD1 (5 bases). The length of the CDR3 is 13 residues. V lost 2 bases and J lost 5, with 9 bases in between. The germline V gene encodes CDR1 MNHEY and CDR2 SVGEGT. CDR3 amino acids: CASSYAGRTEAFF. CDR3 in DNA: TGTGCCAGCAGTTACGCAGGGAGAACTGAAGCTTTCTTT.

At least ten counts were recorded for this clonotype. The rearrangement joins TRBV14 to TRBJ2-7; D ambiguous. Per the germline V gene, CDR1 is SGHDN and CDR2 is FVKESK. CDR3 length equals 14 residues. Trimming pared 4 bases from V and 2 bases from J, leaving 12 bases between. The CDR3 DNA sequence: TGTGCCAGCAGCCGGGGTACCACGGCCTACGAGCAGTACTTC. It encodes CASSRGTTAYEQYF.

The genes are TRBV2 and TRBJ1-2, with D perhaps matching TRBD1 (5 bases). Germline CDR1 reads SNHLY; CDR2 reads FYNNEI. V was clipped by 8 bases and J by 9 bases, with 16 bases between them. The CDR3 is 12 amino acids. The CDR3 loop reads CASPVTGSRYTF. The DNA for the CDR3 is TGTGCCAGCCCCGTCACAGGATCGCGCTACACCTTC.

This chain connects TRBV7-2 to TRBJ2-6, with D hard to call. The V gene's germline CDR1 is SGHTA and CDR2 FQGNSA. The CDR3 runs 14 residues. Between the trimmed V and J ends, which lost 3 bases and 12 bases, there was a span of 15 bases. This chain's CDR3 is CASSFSVGPAVLTF. CDR3 in DNA: TGTGCCAGCAGCTTCTCAGTAGGGCCCGCCGTCCTGACTTTC.

The V and J genes are TRBV24-1 and TRBJ2-1; 10 bases map to TRBD2. CDR3 length equals 16 residues. After removal of 3 bases from V and 4 bases from J, the junction contained 5 bases not matched to a gene. Germline CDR1 and CDR2: KGHDR and SFDVKD. The CDR3 protein is CATSDRTSGKYNEQFF. In DNA form, the CDR3 reads TGTGCCACCAGTGATCGGACTAGCGGCAAATACAATGAGCAGTTCTTC.

This clonotype was found a few times. The J gene is TRBJ2-7, the V gene TRBV18; maybe TRBD1 (5 bases). Trimming left V 1 base short and J 6 bases short, with 13 bases between. Germline assignment: CDR1 KGHSH and CDR2 LQKENI. The length of the CDR3 is 14 residues. CDR3 in amino acids: CASSPLQGTVEQYF. The CDR3 DNA reads TGTGCCAGCTCACCACTTCAGGGAACAGTCGAGCAGTACTTC.

Many counts were recorded for this clonotype. The gene calls are TRBV16 and TRBJ1-1; the D gene is possibly TRBD1 (6 bases). V was cut by 5 bases and J by 5 bases, with 12 bases left in between. Germline V lookup: CDR1 KGHSY, CDR2 FQNENV. This CDR3 has 13 residues. The CDR3 DNA reads as TGTGCCAGCAGCTTCGCAGGGGAGACTGAAGCTTTCTTT. This translates into CASSFAGETEAFF.

This clonotype was counted ten times or more. The CDR3 region has the DNA TGCAGCCCCCAGCCACCCCACGAGCAGTACGTC. As protein: CSPQPPHEQYV. The chain has TRBV29-1 and TRBJ2-7; no clear D. CDR3 length: 11 residues. Trimming took off 8 bases at V and 5 bases at J, with 13 bases between the two ends. Germline V CDR1 and CDR2: SQVTM, ANQGSEA.

This clonotype was recorded at least ten times. CDR3: CAISGRLAGEGEQFF. As DNA, the CDR3 is TGTGCCATCAGTGGAAGACTAGCGGGAGAAGGTGAGCAGTTCTTC. The chain carries TRBV10-3 and TRBJ2-1, with 12 positions matching TRBD2. Germline loops: CDR1 ENHRY, CDR2 SYGVKD. This CDR3 spans 15 amino acids. V was clipped by 4 bases and J by 9 bases; unmatched bases: 7.

This clonotype was recorded at least ten times. This chain links TRBV4-1 with TRBJ2-3; no definite D call. The CDR3 is 13 amino acids. CDR1 and CDR2 from the germline V gene are MGHRA and YSYEKL. Trimming cost V 4 bases and J 4 bases, with 9 bases left between them. CDR3 amino acids: CASSLRLADTQYF. The CDR3 nucleotides are TGCGCCAGCAGCCTGCGACTTGCAGATACGCAGTATTTT.

A few counts support this clonotype. The chain employs TRBV25-1 and TRBJ2-1; 8 bases are a match to TRBD2. With V trimmed by 3 bases and J by 4 bases, 11 bases remained unmatched. CDR3 length: 17 amino acids. Germline CDR1 is MGHDK and CDR2 is SYGVNS. The CDR3 bases are TGTGCCAGCAGTGACGCGGGGGGAGTTACGGCGTACAATGAGCAGTTCTTC. It translates to CASSDAGGVTAYNEQFF.

In its sample, this clonotype was seen many times. The rearrangement links TRBV7-3 to TRBJ2-2, with 8 bases aligning to TRBD1. The germline V gene has CDR1 SGHTA and CDR2 FQGTGA. The CDR3 length is 16 residues. V trimming: 5 bases; J trimming: 4 bases; junction bases outside the gene matches: 9. The CDR3 DNA sequence: TGTGCCAGCAGCATCAACAGGGGGGCTCCCACCGGGGAGCTGTTTTTT. It is translated as CASSINRGAPTGELFF. Together with reference TRBV7-3 and TRBJ2-2, the CDR3 gives the full variable domain: GAGVSQTPSNKVTEKGKYVELRCDPISGHTALYWYRQSLGQGPEFLIYFQGTGAADDSGLPNDRFFAVRPEGSVSTLKIQRTERGDSAVYLCASSINRGAPTGELFFGEGSRLTVL.

This clonotype has just a few counts. CDR3 coding DNA: TGTGCCAGCAGCTCCTGGACAGGGAACAATGAGCAGTTCTTC. This codes for CASSSWTGNNEQFF. The chain links TRBV7-2 to TRBJ2-1, with 8 bases lining up with TRBD1. The J segment lost 5 bases and the V segment lost 4 bases, leaving 4 bases of the junction unmatched. The CDR3 loop spans 14 amino acids. Germline V gene sequence: CDR1 SGHTA, CDR2 FQGNSA.

This clonotype was seen a few times. The chain is built from TRBV3-1 and TRBJ2-3; a weak D match, TRBD2 (5 bases). CDR3 length: 15 amino acids. V dropped 1 base and J dropped 2 bases, with 10 bases sitting between them. The germline V gene encodes CDR1 LGHDT and CDR2 YNNKEL (reference sequence). The CDR3, as DNA: TGTGCCAGCAGCCAAGGGGAGACCCCCACAGATACGCAGTATTTT. It translates to CASSQGETPTDTQYF.

This clonotype has a count of ten or more. The genes are TRBV6-5 and TRBJ2-7; 7 nucleotides align to TRBD1. This CDR3 is built from 15 residues. Germline lookup yields CDR1 MNHEY and CDR2 SVGAGI. Trimming cost V 4 bases and J 3 bases; bases outside gene matches: 9. The CDR3, as DNA: TGTGCCAGCAGTTCCCCGGGACAGACACGCTACGAGCAGTACTTC. Its protein product is CASSSPGQTRYEQYF.

This clonotype was detected only a few times. V gene TRBV2 combines with J gene TRBJ1-1; D call uncertain. CDR1 SNHLY and CDR2 FYNNEI come from the germline V gene. This CDR3 has 11 amino acids. Trimming removed 7 bases at V and 10 bases at J, with 13 bases between. CDR3 amino acids: CASKVAGVAFF. The CDR3 nucleotides are TGTGCCAGCAAGGTGGCAGGTGTAGCTTTCTTT.

Ten or more counts support this clonotype. The J gene is TRBJ2-1, the V gene TRBV24-1; TRBD1 matches at 7 bases. Trimming removed 7 bases from V and 8 bases from J; junction bases left unmatched: 13. The CDR3 is made up of 15 amino acids. Looked up from germline, CDR1 is KGHDR and CDR2 is SFDVKD. The CDR3 loop reads CATSQETGYGYEQFF. As DNA, the CDR3 is TGTGCCACCAGCCAAGAGACAGGGTATGGCTATGAGCAGTTCTTC.

The chain carries TRBV20-1 and TRBJ2-3; no definite D call. V dropped 2 bases and J dropped 6 bases, with 15 bases sitting between them. CDR1 and CDR2 (germline): DFQATT, SNEGSKA (reference sequence). The CDR3 has 14 amino acids. The CDR3 DNA sequence: TGCAGTGCTAGACAAAATGTCCCTTTCGATACGCAGTATTTT. Amino acids: CSARQNVPFDTQYF.

In its sample, this clonotype was seen a few times. The chain has TRBV3-1 and TRBJ1-6; D might be TRBD1 (6 bases). There are 15 residues in the CDR3. Between the trimmed V and J ends, which lost 1 base and 6 bases, there was a span of 10 bases. The germline CDR1 and CDR2 sequences are LGHDT and YNNKEL (reference sequence). The chain's CDR3 is CASSQVRGSNSPLHF. DNA for the CDR3: TGTGCCAGCAGCCAAGTCAGGGGAAGTAATTCACCCCTCCACTTT.